This is a list of T cell receptor beta chains from one sample in a study of T cell repertoires in cytomegalovirus infection. TCRdb passed the reads through MiXCR, listing each CDR3 protein once. The sample consists of hundreds of thousands of distinct CDR3 sequences, approximately 25% of them appearing once. Sequenced material: CD8+ T cells from PBMCs. The receptors stem from a human donor in good health (CMV status not recorded). Some clones in this sample may be carry-over from other donors' samples. The CDR3 runs from the conserved cysteine through the conserved F or W. Each record gives: V gene, D gene, J gene, clone size, CDR3 DNA, CDR3 protein. D genes are given only for firm matches. Only part of the rows carry a size: once, few, many, or a class if the clone is expanded.

V gene: TRBV6-2/TRBV6-3; D gene: TRBD2; J gene: TRBJ2-3; clone size: few; CDR3 DNA: TGTGCCAGCAGTTACGGGCTAGCGGACCAGTATTTT; CDR3 protein: CASSYGLADQYF
V gene: TRBV4-3; D gene: -; J gene: TRBJ1-4; clone size: -; CDR3 DNA: TGCGCCAGCAGCCAAGATCAAGCCTTTGCAACTAATGAAAAACTGTTTTTT; CDR3 protein: CASSQDQAFATNEKLFF
V gene: TRBV7-9; D gene: -; J gene: TRBJ2-3; clone size: few; CDR3 DNA: TGTGCCAGCAGACCCAGGGGCAGGGGCATCTGGGGCACAGATACGCAGTATTTT; CDR3 protein: CASRPRGRGIWGTDTQYF
V gene: TRBV5-4; D gene: TRBD2; J gene: TRBJ2-5; clone size: once; CDR3 DNA: TGTGCCAGCAGCCCGGAGCGGGGGCCTTATCACTTC; CDR3 protein: CASSPERGPYHF
V gene: TRBV12-5; D gene: -; J gene: TRBJ2-2; clone size: -; CDR3 DNA: TGTGCTAGTGCCCGAGGGGGGTCCGGGGAGCTGTTTTTT; CDR3 protein: CASARGGSGELFF
V gene: TRBV7-2; D gene: -; J gene: TRBJ2-3; clone size: many; CDR3 DNA: TGTGCCAGCAGCTTATATGGAGATACGCAGTATTTT; CDR3 protein: CASSLYGDTQYF
V gene: TRBV28; D gene: -; J gene: TRBJ1-1; clone size: few; CDR3 DNA: TGTGCCAGCAGTTTATCCCGAAAAGCTTTCTTT; CDR3 protein: CASSLSRKAFF
V gene: TRBV11-3; D gene: TRBD1; J gene: TRBJ1-2; clone size: few; CDR3 DNA: TGTGCCAGTATGAACACGACCGCCAGGACAGGAGATCTCTATGGCTACACCTTC; CDR3 protein: CASMNTTARTGDLYGYTF
V gene: TRBV10-2; D gene: -; J gene: TRBJ2-7; clone size: -; CDR3 DNA: TGCGCCAGCCGTAACACGGACTACGAGCAGTACTTC; CDR3 protein: CASRNTDYEQYF
V gene: TRBV7-6; D gene: -; J gene: TRBJ2-3; clone size: many; CDR3 DNA: TGTGCCAGCAGCTCTCCTCAGGGTTTAGCATCCAGTGGAGATACGCAGTATTTT; CDR3 protein: CASSSPQGLASSGDTQYF
V gene: TRBV20-1; D gene: -; J gene: TRBJ2-1; clone size: -; CDR3 DNA: TGCAGTGCTAGGGGCGGGAACTCCTACAATGAGCAGTTCTTC; CDR3 protein: CSARGGNSYNEQFF
V gene: TRBV5-5; D gene: TRBD2; J gene: TRBJ2-1; clone size: few; CDR3 DNA: TGTGCCAGCAGCTTGGTTAGCGGGGGCCACTACAGTGAGCAGTTCTTC; CDR3 protein: CASSLVSGGHYSEQFF
V gene: TRBV7-6; D gene: TRBD1; J gene: TRBJ1-1; clone size: -; CDR3 DNA: TGTGTCAGCAGCTACCCGTCGGACAGGGGGGCGGGGACTGAAGCTTTCTTT; CDR3 protein: CVSSYPSDRGAGTEAFF
V gene: TRBV7-9; D gene: -; J gene: TRBJ2-5; clone size: many; CDR3 DNA: TGTGCCAGCAGCTTAGACAGGGAGCAAGAGACCCAGTACTTC; CDR3 protein: CASSLDREQETQYF
V gene: TRBV7-2; D gene: TRBD1; J gene: TRBJ2-7; clone size: many; CDR3 DNA: TGTGCCAGCAGCCTAGAGGCGGGACAGGGGGTCTACGAGCAGTACTTC; CDR3 protein: CASSLEAGQGVYEQYF